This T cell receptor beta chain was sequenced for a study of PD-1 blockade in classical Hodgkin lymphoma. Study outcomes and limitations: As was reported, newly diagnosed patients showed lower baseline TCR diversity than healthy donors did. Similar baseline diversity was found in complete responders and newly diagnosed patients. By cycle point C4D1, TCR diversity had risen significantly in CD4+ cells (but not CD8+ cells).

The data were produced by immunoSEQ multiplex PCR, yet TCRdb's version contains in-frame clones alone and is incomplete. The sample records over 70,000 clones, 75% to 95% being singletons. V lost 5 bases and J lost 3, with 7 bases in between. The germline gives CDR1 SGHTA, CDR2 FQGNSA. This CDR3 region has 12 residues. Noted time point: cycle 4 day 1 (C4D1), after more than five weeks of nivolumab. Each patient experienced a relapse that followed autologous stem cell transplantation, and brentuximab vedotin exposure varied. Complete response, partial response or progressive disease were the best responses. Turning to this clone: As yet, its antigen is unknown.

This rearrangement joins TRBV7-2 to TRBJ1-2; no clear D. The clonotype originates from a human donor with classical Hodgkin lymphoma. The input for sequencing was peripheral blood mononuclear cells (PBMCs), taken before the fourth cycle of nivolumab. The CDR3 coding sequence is TGTGCCAGCAGCCAGACGGACTATGGCTACACCTTC. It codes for CASSQTDYGYTF.